This T cell receptor (beta chain) originates from a study of shared clonotypes between healthy human individuals (dated by TCRdb to the early 2020s). For the wider study: The cohort included three men and a couple of women between 18 and 49 years of age. Per donor, three plates each were used for CD4 naive and CD4 memory, two for CD8 naive, and one for CD8 memory. Leukapheresis yielded between about 0.94 and 10 billion PBMCs per donor. To estimate repertoire size and how much clonotypes are shared between individuals, the study performed deep sequencing of blood TCR repertoires from five healthy adults. Different laboratories and diverse techniques were used to prepare libraries and sequence TCR repertoires, to increase sequencing depth and limit assay-specific biases.

Beyond this particular receptor, the publication reports: Estimated clonotype richness was generally larger for naive than for memory subsets. Pairwise subsampling indicated that sequencing depth was expected to affect the degree of clonotype sharing among donors. Even with the large sequencing depth, rarefaction of the sorted-subset datasets indicated that sequencing was incomplete. Across four donors, 4.5% to 6.5% of naive CD4, approximately 3.5% of naive CD8, under 2.5% of memory CD4, and approximately 0.42% of memory CD8 clonotypes were shared. Clonotypes shared by all four sorted-subset donors showed higher generation probabilities than non-shared clonotypes. Sampling was limited to blood, and TCR repertoires in tissue likely differ from TCR repertoires in blood. The genetic and exposure-history diversity represented was limited by the small number of donors.

CD8 naive samples consisted of CD45RO-negative cells that were positively selected for CCR7, yielding a CD45RA+CCR7+ population without TemRA cells. Donors were healthy HIV-negative adults with no recently reported acute infections or vaccinations. Only Caucasian adults living in Nashville, Tennessee, USA were represented among the donors. Blood was collected by leukapheresis, and PBMCs were isolated by Ficoll-Histopaque density gradient centrifugation and then cryopreserved in liquid nitrogen vapor phase. Analytical flow cytometry was used to check the purity and quantity of every magnetically sorted T cell population. From each sorted fraction, genomic DNA was isolated and quantified by UV absorbance on a Nanodrop 2000c. Using the deep immunoSEQ assay, TCR CDR3 regions were amplified from genomic DNA by multiplex PCR. For each cell subset, the extracted genomic DNA was distributed evenly across all wells of several immunoSEQ 96-well plates, and each plate served as one replicate. For sorted subsets, around 0.2 ug genomic DNA, equal to approximately 30,000 T cell genomes, was loaded into each replicate PCR. The purified libraries were quantified using a Qubit 3.0 fluorometer, sized with a Bioanalyzer 2100, and then quantified again using the KAPA Library Quantification kit. Every immunoSEQ 96-well plate was sequenced on a dedicated single-read 150-cycle Illumina NextSeq 550 flow cell. The study's processing was this. Because the immunoSEQ output held only junctional sequences and lacked quality scores, the filtering could not match the filtering applied to full-length reads. To assign V/J genes and CDR3, sequences were annotated using PyIR, a Python wrapper for IgBLAST v1.9, with IMGT germline references. Reads with weak V/J assignments (E-value above 1e-6), missing CDR3, stop codons, out-of-frame junctions, or ambiguous translated residues were removed. V3J clonotypes were defined as sequences sharing an identical inferred V gene, J gene, and CDR3 amino acid sequence. To compute the percentage overlap between repertoires, the number of shared unique clonotypes was divided by the size of the smaller repertoire. RTK rarefaction, the Chao1 estimator, and Recon v2.1 estimates of unobserved clonotypes were used to assess repertoire richness. OLGA was used to compute generation probabilities for all TCRbeta clonotypes that the gDNA method yielded from a handful of donors. Sourced from immuneACCESS, this table was stored by TCRdb with only in-frame sequences that have V and J called. A share of the clones is absent; for the studies checked, an unresolved V gene accounts for under half, and the remainder has no known explanation. The DNA was the basis for D and trimming; V, J and clone size are from that table. Recorded for this sample are about 2,200,000 clones; more than 85% of them occurred a single time. Under 2% of the sample comes from the top ten.

The germline V gene encodes CDR1 MDHEN and CDR2 SYDVKM. The CDR3 contains 14 residues, cysteine and phenylalanine counted. The only DNA kept is the CDR3, 42 bases in frame from the first base. The germline ends are 15 bases apart after V is trimmed by 3 bases and J by 7 bases. Details on this clone: Its antigen is currently not known. No per-base quality is available; no much larger clone lies one base away.

The sequenced material came from naive CD8+ T cells from PBMCs. The meaning of the sample's cell subset or site label: CD45RA+CCR7+. The chain employs TRBV28 and TRBJ1-1; the D gene assignment is ambiguous. The TCR comes from a young man in good health. Some clones in this sample may be carry-over from other donors' samples. The CDR3 reads CASSFNVRTGEAFF. The nucleotide sequence reads as follows: TGTGCCAGCAGTTTTAATGTTAGGACGGGTGAAGCTTTCTTT.